These 29 T cell receptor beta chains share one sample of origin, sequenced in a study of cytomegalovirus exposure and HLA in healthy donors. Researchers ran the PCR with 60 Vbeta and 13 Jbeta primers. Generated by immunoSEQ multiplex PCR, the TCRdb table keeps only in-frame clones and is missing some. Across 100,000 to 150,000 clones, the top ten clones capture approximately 1% of the sample. The source material was PBMCs. Source of these receptors: a man between 18 and 29 years old in good health and CMV-seronegative.

CDR3: CASSDTGSNEKLFF. The CDR3 DNA reads TGTGCCAGCAGTGATACGGGTAGTAATGAAAAACTGTTTTTT. This sequence joins TRBV6-4 and TRBJ1-4; D ambiguous. Trimming took off 3 bases at V and 4 bases at J, with 9 bases between the two ends. The CDR3 spans 14 residues. Germline CDR1 and CDR2: MRHNA and SNTAGT.

J is TRBJ2-1 and V is TRBV6-1; TRBD1 is a possible D gene (5 bases). V gave up 1 base and J gave up 10 bases, with 17 bases separating them. CDR1 MNHNS and CDR2 SASEGT come from the germline V gene. CDR3 length equals 15 residues. The CDR3 loop is CASSEGRSPREEQFF. The CDR3 coding sequence is TGTGCCAGCAGTGAAGGTCGATCTCCCAGGGAAGAGCAGTTCTTC.

The chain combines TRBV6-4 with TRBJ2-1; 11 nucleotides align to TRBD2. The germline V gene has CDR1 MRHNA and CDR2 SNTAGT. CDR3 size: 15 residues. V gave up 1 base and J gave up 6 bases; unmatched junction bases: 2. The DNA of the CDR3 is TGTGCCAGCAGTGACTTAGCGGGGGGGACCAATGAGCAGTTCTTC. Residues: CASSDLAGGTNEQFF.

The V gene is TRBV2, the J gene TRBJ2-2, with 8 bases identical to TRBD1. Germline CDR1 reads SNHLY; CDR2 reads FYNNEI. V lost 6 bases and J lost 6; bases outside the gene matches: 9. The CDR3 extends over 15 amino acids. The CDR3 protein is CASSRRQGASGELFF. CDR3 DNA sequence: TGTGCCAGCAGCCGGAGGCAGGGGGCATCCGGGGAGCTGTTTTTT.

The V gene is TRBV6-1, the J gene TRBJ1-2; 8 positions agree with TRBD1. V was clipped by 7 bases and J by 3 bases; unmatched bases: 7. CDR1 and CDR2 from the germline V gene are MNHNS and SASEGT. CDR3 length: 14 amino acids. For the CDR3, the DNA is TGTGCCAGCACCAAGAAGACAGGGGACTATGGCTACACCTTC. Protein sequence: CASTKKTGDYGYTF.

V and J are TRBV19 and TRBJ1-2, with TRBD1 as a possible D gene (5 bases). V was trimmed by 3 bases and J by 0 bases, leaving 14 bases between them. Germline assignment: CDR1 LNHDA and CDR2 SQIVND (reference sequence). CDR3 length: 16 residues. The CDR3 here is CASSIPVGATNYGYTF. The DNA for the CDR3 is TGTGCCAGTAGTATCCCGGTAGGGGCCACTAACTATGGCTACACCTTC.

The rearrangement links TRBV2 to TRBJ1-1; D uncertain. The germline V gene has CDR1 SNHLY and CDR2 FYNNEI. The CDR3 has 16 residues. The V gene lost 5 bases and the J gene lost 0 bases, with 16 bases spanning the gap. The CDR3 loop is CASSRSRPDLNTEAFF. The DNA for the CDR3 is TGTGCCAGCAGTCGTTCCCGTCCGGACTTGAACACTGAAGCTTTCTTT.

CDR3 sequence (DNA): TGTGCCACCAGCAGAGGGGGAGGGGAGCAAGAGACCCAGTACTTC. Translating it yields CATSRGGGEQETQYF. The V call is TRBV15, the J call TRBJ2-5, with TRBD2 identical over 7 bases. Germline V gene lookup returns CDR1 LNHNV and CDR2 YYDKDF (reference sequence). V lost 1 base, J lost 2 bases, and 4 bases stayed unmatched. The CDR3 has 15 residues.

This chain uses TRBV5-6 with TRBJ1-5; tentative D call: TRBD1 (5 bases). Trimming left V 3 bases short and J 2 bases short, with 18 bases between. The CDR3 extends over 17 amino acids. Germline CDR1 SGHDT, CDR2 YYEEEE. In DNA form, the CDR3 reads TGTGCCAGCAGCTCCACCCGGGACTGGTCTCGCAATCAGCCCCAGCATTTT. It encodes CASSSTRDWSRNQPQHF.

The gene calls are TRBV6-1 and TRBJ2-1; 9 positions match TRBD1. The CDR3 spans 15 residues. Germline V gene data show CDR1 as MNHNS and CDR2 as SASEGT. After removal of 4 bases from V and 7 bases from J, the junction contained 8 bases not matched to a gene. In DNA form, the CDR3 reads TGTGCCAGCAGTGGTGGGACAGGGTTCCCTAATGAGCAGTTCTTC. Residues: CASSGGTGFPNEQFF.

The chain is built from TRBV18 and TRBJ2-7; D not resolved. This CDR3 contains 15 residues. Germline CDR1 and CDR2: KGHSH and LQKENI. Trimming took off 6 bases at V and 3 bases at J, with 18 bases between the two ends. CDR3 residues: CASSPVNSQDYEQYF. DNA for the CDR3: TGTGCCAGCTCCCCCGTTAACAGCCAGGACTACGAGCAGTACTTC.

The V and J genes are TRBV29-1 and TRBJ1-2, with D maybe TRBD1 (5 bases). Germline CDR1 and CDR2: SQVTM and ANQGSEA. Trimming cost V 6 bases and J 8 bases, with 19 bases left between them. This CDR3 has 13 residues. CDR3 in amino acids: CSVYTGGDWGYTF. In DNA form, the CDR3 reads TGCAGCGTGTACACCGGGGGTGACTGGGGCTACACCTTC.

The chain employs TRBV9 and TRBJ1-2, with D maybe TRBD1 (5 bases). CDR3 length equals 13 residues. Germline CDR1 reads SGDLS; CDR2 reads YYNGEE. Trimming removed 3 bases at V and 2 bases at J, with 8 bases between. The CDR3 DNA reads TGTGCCAGCAGCGCCGACAGCAACTATGGCTACACCTTC. Translated: CASSADSNYGYTF. Complete variable domain (other parts from reference TRBV9 and TRBJ1-2): DSGVTQTPKHLITATGQRVTLRCSPRSGDLSVYWYQQSLDQGLQFLIQYYNGEERAKGNILERFSAQQFPDLHSELNLSSLELGDSALYFCASSADSNYGYTFGSGTRLTVV.

The chain joins TRBV7-3 to TRBJ2-2, with TRBD2 identical over 13 bases. The CDR3 extends over 18 amino acids. The junction had 10 bases not matched to a gene; V was cut back by 5 bases and J by 4 bases. The germline CDR1 and CDR2 sequences are SGHTA and FQGTGA. CDR3: CASSPQPGLAGITGELFF. CDR3 DNA: TGTGCCAGCAGCCCCCAACCGGGACTAGCGGGGATCACCGGGGAGCTGTTTTTT.

The rearrangement uses TRBV18 and TRBJ1-4; 8 positions agree with TRBD1. The germline V gene encodes CDR1 KGHSH and CDR2 LQKENI. The trim removed 1 base at V and 8 bases at J, leaving 3 bases unmatched. There are 14 residues in the CDR3. This chain's CDR3 is CASSPQAGGEKLFF. The CDR3 nucleotides are TGTGCCAGCTCACCACAGGCAGGGGGCGAAAAACTGTTTTTT.

This chain joins TRBV5-1 and TRBJ2-2, with 8 bases matching TRBD2. Germline V gives CDR1 SGHRS, CDR2 YFSETQ. The CDR3 contains 16 residues. V trimming: 5 bases; J trimming: 1 base; junction bases outside the gene matches: 7. The CDR3 coding sequence is TGCGCCAGCAGAAGGGGAGCGGGAGAGAACACCGGGGAGCTGTTTTTT. Encoded protein: CASRRGAGENTGELFF.

The chain carries TRBV28 and TRBJ2-7, with 7 bases fitting TRBD2. V shed 6 bases and J 6 bases; nucleotides not matched to a gene: 11. Germline V gives CDR1 MDHEN, CDR2 SYDVKM. CDR3 length: 14 residues. The DNA for the CDR3 is TGTGCCAGCAGGGCTAGCGGCTTTGGGGCCGAGCAGTACTTC. Its translation: CASRASGFGAEQYF. Supplemented by reference TRBV28 and TRBJ2-7, the full variable domain reads DVKVTQSSRYLVKRTGEKVFLECVQDMDHENMFWYRQDPGLGLRLIYFSYDVKMKEKGDIPEGYSVSREKKERFSLILESASTNQTSMYLCASRASGFGAEQYFGPGTRLTVT.

The CDR3 loop is CACAAGTGGFYEQYF. As DNA, the CDR3 is TGCGCCTGCGCCGCCGGGACAGGGGGCTTTTACGAGCAGTACTTC. The V and J genes are TRBV5-1 and TRBJ2-7; 12 nucleotides line up with TRBD1. Unmatched junction bases numbered 12, after V lost 10 bases and J lost 4 bases. Germline CDR1 reads SGHRS; CDR2 reads YFSETQ. The CDR3 loop spans 15 amino acids.

This chain joins TRBV4-1 and TRBJ2-7; 9 positions match TRBD1. CDR3 size: 17 residues. Germline V lookup: CDR1 MGHRA, CDR2 YSYEKL. The ends lost 2 bases at V and 2 bases at J; junction bases unmatched: 10. CDR3 bases: TGCGCCAGCAGCCAATCTCCGACAGGGGGGAGAGCCTACGAGCAGTACTTC. Amino acids: CASSQSPTGGRAYEQYF.

V is TRBV27 and J is TRBJ2-2; D unclear. Germline loops: CDR1 MNHEY, CDR2 SMNVEV (reference sequence). This CDR3 spans 12 amino acids. Trimming removed 5 bases from V and 8 bases from J, with 9 bases in between. The CDR3 bases are TGTGCCAGCAGTATTGGTGAGGGGGAGCTGTTTTTT. Its protein product is CASSIGEGELFF.

The chain couples TRBV5-1 to TRBJ2-7; TRBD1 agrees at 7 bases. From germline, CDR1 is SGHRS and CDR2 YFSETQ. The V gene end was trimmed by 0 bases and the J gene end by 2 bases; junction bases not matched to a gene: 2. The CDR3 contains 14 residues. CDR3 nucleotide sequence: TGCGCCAGCAGCTTGGCACAGGGGACCTACGAGCAGTACTTC. As protein: CASSLAQGTYEQYF. Drawing the rest from reference TRBV5-1 and TRBJ2-7, the complete variable domain is KAGVTQTPRYLIKTRGQQVTLSCSPISGHRSVSWYQQTPGQGLQFLFEYFSETQRNKGNFPGRFSGRQFSNSRSEMNVSTLELGDSALYLCASSLAQGTYEQYFGPGTRLTVT.

The chain has TRBV30 and TRBJ2-1, with a tentative D call TRBD1 (6 bases). Germline lookup yields CDR1 GTSNPN and CDR2 SVGIG (reference sequence). Trimming removed 2 bases from V and 4 bases from J, with 18 bases in between. The CDR3 runs to 16 residues. CDR3 loop: CAWSNSGTIKYNEQFF. For the CDR3, the DNA is TGTGCCTGGAGTAATTCCGGGACAATCAAGTACAATGAGCAGTTCTTC.

V and J are TRBV18 and TRBJ1-5, with 7 nucleotides matching TRBD1. Germline V gene lookup returns CDR1 KGHSH and CDR2 LQKENI. The CDR3 extends over 13 amino acids. V shed 6 bases, J shed 3 bases, and the junction held 2 bases outside the gene matches. CDR3 bases: TGTGCCAGCTCGGGACAGCCCAATCAGCCCCAGCATTTT. Amino acid sequence: CASSGQPNQPQHF.

The chain joins TRBV13 to TRBJ2-2, with 11 nucleotides matching TRBD2. The length of the CDR3 is 16 residues. CDR1 and CDR2 (germline): PRHDT, FYEKMQ (reference sequence). V trimming: 3 bases; J trimming: 4 bases; junction bases outside the gene matches: 4. The CDR3 DNA reads as TGTGCCAGCAGCTTGGGTAGCGGGAGGGGCACCGGGGAGCTGTTTTTT. Residues: CASSLGSGRGTGELFF.

J is TRBJ1-2 and V is TRBV27; 7 bases agree with TRBD1. Losses at the gene ends were 5 bases for V and 8 bases for J; bases not matched to a gene: 8. The CDR3 contains 13 residues. Germline V CDR1 and CDR2: MNHEY, SMNVEV (reference sequence). Here the CDR3 DNA reads TGTGCCAGCAGTCCGACAGGGCGGATGGGCTACACCTTC. It codes for CASSPTGRMGYTF.

This rearrangement joins TRBV9 to TRBJ2-5, with a weak D call TRBD1 (6 bases). CDR1 and CDR2 (germline): SGDLS, YYNGEE. There are 15 residues in the CDR3. Trimming took 4 bases from V and 3 from J, leaving 16 bases between them. The CDR3 sequence is CASSSGDRTKETQYF. CDR3 coding DNA: TGTGCCAGCAGCTCCGGAGACAGGACAAAAGAGACCCAGTACTTC.

The chain recombines TRBV2 with TRBJ1-1; a possible D gene is TRBD1 (6 bases). Trimming removed 2 bases at V and 5 bases at J, with 12 bases between. CDR1 and CDR2 (germline): SNHLY, FYNNEI. This CDR3 has 14 amino acids. The CDR3 sequence: CASSESRGGTEAFF. The DNA for the CDR3 is TGTGCCAGCAGTGAATCGAGGGGGGGGACTGAAGCTTTCTTT.

The chain joins TRBV10-3 to TRBJ2-1, with TRBD2 matching over 7 bases. Germline V CDR1 and CDR2: ENHRY, SYGVKD. Trimming cost V 4 bases and J 4 bases; bases outside gene matches: 19. The CDR3 spans 19 residues. The CDR3 loop is CAISGAPGGASGVYNEQFF. The CDR3 DNA reads as TGTGCCATCAGTGGAGCGCCGGGTGGGGCTAGCGGAGTATACAATGAGCAGTTCTTC.

The chain carries TRBV30 and TRBJ1-2, with D possibly TRBD1 on 6 matching bases. The CDR3 totals 12 residues. Deletions cut 3 bases from V and 8 bases from J, with 13 bases between. CDR1 is GTSNPN and CDR2 is SVGIG in the germline V gene (reference sequence). DNA for the CDR3: TGTGCCTGGAGGGGGACAAAAAAGGGCTACACCTTC. It specifies CAWRGTKKGYTF.